The rows below give T cell receptor beta chains drawn from one sample of a study of T cells in Graves' hyperthyroidism and ophthalmopathy. TCRdb re-analysed the multiplex PCR reads in MiXCR, keeping a single row per CDR3 protein. The sample holds 550,000 to 800,000 distinct CDR3 sequences, roughly 17% seen once. Input material: blood. The receptors come from a man in his fifties or sixties with Graves' hyperthyroidism. Both conserved end residues are part of each CDR3.

V	CDR3
TRBV7-2	CASSARGWNTEAFF
TRBV11-2	CASSSYTTSGGYEQYF
TRBV6-5	CASSYRGREQYF
TRBV5-1	CASRGRQGNTGELFF
TRBV5-1	CASSFVAGVRETQYF
TRBV2	CASRGSGGPLGYNEQFF
TRBV30	CAWSTSRRTWYEQYF
TRBV28	CASSLWKGAISYEQYF
TRBV11-2	CASSLDTVALSANEKLFF
TRBV10-3	CAISEGQKNEQFF
TRBV10-3	CAGGTQEYEQYF
TRBV19	CASSIAGSGGLQPQHF
TRBV14	CASSQGPGALTNEQFF
TRBV28	CASGPLDRLYEQYF
TRBV7-3	CASSLHGTGTYEQYF
TRBV4-1	CASRKPTAVREKLFF
TRBV3-1	CASHLSGLAGLRETQYF
TRBV25-1	CASSDSGAAEKLFF
TRBV4-1	CASSRQGLSANEKLFF
TRBV24-1	CATSDLTRWDNEQFF
TRBV6-1	CASSSGQPNYGYTF
TRBV19	CASSWREDPSEQYF
TRBV18	CASSVTSSVAEAFF
TRBV2	CASSELLAGETQYF
TRBV6-5	CASSYIPRGGASYGYTF
TRBV20-1	CSANDRGTGELFF
TRBV12-3/TRBV12-4	CASGTGGSTNEKLFF
TRBV28	CASSLDSGSPYEQYF
TRBV28	CASREVVALEQFF
TRBV24-1	CATSDSGDSYEQYF
TRBV6-4	CASSDSSASGSDEQFF
TRBV4-1	CASSQERGGEKLFF
TRBV7-9	CASSLQLVSYNEQFF
TRBV28	CASSYPDRGRNQPQHF
TRBV5-1	CASSGQGNYGYTF